This T cell receptor beta chain was recovered during a study of follicular helper T cells after annual influenza vaccination. Sequenced by immunoSEQ multiplex PCR; TCRdb stores in-frame clones only, minus some. The sample includes about 14,000 clones, about four fifths of them seen just once. Overall study results and limits: Each annual vaccination recalled recurring oligoclonal ICOS+CD38+ cTfh clonotypes.

The CDR3 spans 16 residues. From germline, CDR1 is SGHNT and CDR2 YYREEE (reference sequence). Trimming removed 1 base from V and 0 bases from J, with 13 bases in between. With regard to this clone: Its specificity is unknown.

The time point here: 2014-2015 season, pre-vaccination. Donors were community-dwelling with no influenza vaccine in the prior 6 months. The material sequenced was CXCR5- memory CD4+ T cells sorted from blood, taken on the day of influenza vaccination. This sequence originates from an adult who received the influenza vaccine. The V and J genes are TRBV5-4 and TRBJ1-1; maybe TRBD1 (5 bases). DNA of the CDR3: TGTGCCAGCAGCTTGTCCGTGACAGAACTGAACACTGAAGCTTTCTTT. This codes for CASSLSVTELNTEAFF.